This TCR beta chain appears in the sequencing data of a study of blood T cell repertoires in COVID-19. Looking at the study overall: Whether acute or convalescent, the COVID-19 samples came from the United States, Italy and Spain. PBMCs, B-cell-depleted T cells, or T cells provided the cDNA or gDNA that made up the material.

Authors' processing steps: Researchers report that nucleated cell counts were estimated from reference gene primer amplification. Sequenced by immunoSEQ multiplex PCR; TCRdb stores in-frame clones only, minus some. V and J calls and clone size are copied from that table; D and trimming were computed from the DNA. The repertoire includes 260,000 or so clones, roughly 81% of them detected once, and roughly 7.4% sits in the top ten. One Seattle source followed patients from active infection through their disease course. Sequences were obtained from peripheral blood. This sequence originates from a woman aged 80 or older with COVID-19, enrolled during active disease.

CDR3 in DNA: TGTGCCAGCAGTGACGGGACAGGGGAAGCTTTCTTT. This gives the protein CASSDGTGEAFF. This chain uses TRBV6-1 with TRBJ1-1, with 9 bases matching TRBD1. The V segment lost 3 bases and the J segment 8 bases; nucleotides outside the gene matches: 1. CDR1 is MNHNS and CDR2 is SASEGT in the germline V gene. The CDR3 runs 12 residues.